The 26 T cell receptor beta chains below all came from one sample that was sequenced in a study of blood T cell repertoires in COVID-19. This table comes from immunoSEQ multiplex PCR, and its TCRdb copy is limited to in-frame clones, with some not included. The sample holds 190,000 or so clones; roughly 87% are singletons and the top ten take under 13%. Specimen: PBMCs or T cells enriched from blood (not recorded which). The receptors originated from a man between 18 and 29 years old with acute COVID-19.

CDR3 nucleotides: TGTGCCAGTAGTGATAGCGGGAGACCATCCTACGAGCAGTACTTC. It yields the protein CASSDSGRPSYEQYF. The gene calls are TRBV19 and TRBJ2-7, with 9 bases fitting TRBD2. The ends lost 5 bases at V and 1 base at J; junction bases unmatched: 6. The CDR3 runs to 15 residues. Germline CDR1 LNHDA, CDR2 SQIVND (reference sequence). Variable domain in full (rest from reference TRBV19 and TRBJ2-7): DGGITQSPKYLFRKEGQNVTLSCEQNLNHDAMYWYRQDPGQGLRLIYYSQIVNDFQKGDIAEGYSVSREKKESFPLTVTSAQKNPTAFYLCASSDSGRPSYEQYFGPGTRLTVT.

The chain has TRBV24-1 and TRBJ2-1, with 7 bases lining up with TRBD2. Trimming removed 4 bases from V and 3 bases from J; junction bases left unmatched: 8. The CDR3 is 16 amino acids. The germline CDR1 and CDR2 sequences are KGHDR and SFDVKD. The CDR3 reads CATSDPLAEGYNEQFF. The CDR3 DNA sequence: TGTGCCACCAGTGACCCTCTAGCGGAGGGCTACAATGAGCAGTTCTTC.

The V gene is TRBV9, the J gene TRBJ1-1; D unresolved. Trimming removed 0 bases from V and 1 base from J, with 4 bases in between. CDR1 SGDLS and CDR2 YYNGEE come from the germline V gene. The CDR3 runs 13 residues. CDR3 region: CASSVAQNTEAFF. The CDR3 nucleotides read TGTGCCAGCAGCGTAGCACAGAACACTGAAGCTTTCTTT.

The rearrangement links TRBV5-1 to TRBJ2-5, with D perhaps matching TRBD1 (6 bases). Germline V gene lookup returns CDR1 SGHRS and CDR2 YFSETQ. The CDR3 contains 14 residues. The V end lost 3 bases, the J end lost 3 bases, and 12 bases lay between the germline ends. The CDR3 DNA sequence: TGCGCCAGCAGCTACACTACAGGGAAAGAGACCCAGTACTTC. Protein product: CASSYTTGKETQYF.

This chain links TRBV28 with TRBJ2-1, with TRBD2 identical over 11 bases. Germline V CDR1 and CDR2: MDHEN, SYDVKM. V gave up 2 bases and J gave up 9 bases; unmatched junction bases: 9. This CDR3 is 16 amino acids long. The CDR3 loop is CASSLDPTSGMAEQFF. The CDR3 bases are TGTGCCAGCAGTTTAGATCCGACTAGCGGGATGGCTGAGCAGTTCTTC. The full variable domain, in which reference TRBV28 and TRBJ2-1 provide the parts outside the CDR3, is DVKVTQSSRYLVKRTGEKVFLECVQDMDHENMFWYRQDPGLGLRLIYFSYDVKMKEKGDIPEGYSVSREKKERFSLILESASTNQTSMYLCASSLDPTSGMAEQFFGPGTRLTVL.

V usage is TRBV4-1 and J usage is TRBJ1-1; TRBD1 aligns across 7 bases. Looked up from germline, CDR1 is MGHRA and CDR2 is YSYEKL. The junction had 5 bases not matched to a gene; V was cut back by 1 base and J by 0 bases. The CDR3 extends over 16 amino acids. Here the CDR3 reads CASSQVHGTVNTEAFF. DNA of the CDR3: TGCGCCAGCAGCCAAGTCCATGGGACAGTGAACACTGAAGCTTTCTTT.

This sequence joins TRBV18 and TRBJ1-5; TRBD1 is a possible D gene (6 bases). The CDR3 covers 14 residues. Looked up from germline, CDR1 is KGHSH and CDR2 is LQKENI. V was trimmed by 4 bases and J by 3 bases, leaving 10 bases between them. CDR3 DNA sequence: TGTGCCAGCTCACTTAGACAGGCCAATCAGCCCCAGCATTTT. Amino acids: CASSLRQANQPQHF.

The rearrangement uses TRBV7-3 and TRBJ1-1; tentative D call: TRBD1 (6 bases). The CDR3 extends over 14 amino acids. Trimming cost V 4 bases and J 3 bases, with 12 bases left between them. The V gene's germline CDR1 is SGHTA and CDR2 FQGTGA. The chain's CDR3 is CASSSSGGHTEAFF. The CDR3 DNA reads TGTGCCAGCAGCTCGTCGGGGGGGCACACTGAAGCTTTCTTT.

This chain uses TRBV27 with TRBJ2-7; TRBD1 matches at 7 bases. Germline V gene data show CDR1 as MNHEY and CDR2 as SMNVEV (reference sequence). V was clipped by 9 bases and J by 5 bases; unmatched bases: 10. The CDR3 runs 13 residues. CDR3 loop: CARGQRSADEQYF. Here the CDR3 DNA reads TGTGCCAGGGGACAGAGGTCCGCTGACGAGCAGTACTTC.

The chain combines TRBV6-5 with TRBJ1-1; D might be TRBD1 (5 bases). Germline-derived CDR1 and CDR2 are MNHEY and SVGAGI. Trimming took off 5 bases at V and 4 bases at J, with 11 bases between the two ends. The CDR3 consists of 13 residues. DNA of the CDR3: TGTGCCAGCAGTATTGACAGTGGCACTGAAGCTTTCTTT. Translated: CASSIDSGTEAFF.

DNA for the CDR3: TGTGCCAGCACCTCCGGACTGTCGCCCTACGAGCAGTACTTC. Amino acids: CASTSGLSPYEQYF. The V gene is TRBV6-5, the J gene TRBJ2-7; weak D call: TRBD2 (5 bases). CDR3 length equals 14 residues. Per germline, CDR1 MNHEY and CDR2 SVGAGI. Trimming stripped 7 bases from V and 2 bases from J, with 15 bases between.

The chain combines TRBV6-5 with TRBJ1-3; the D gene is possibly TRBD1 (5 bases). Germline-derived CDR1 and CDR2 are MNHEY and SVGAGI. This CDR3 is built from 13 residues. V shed 6 bases and J shed 2 bases, with 8 bases lying between them. This CDR3 is CASSRTPGNTIYF. The CDR3 DNA reads as TGTGCCAGCAGCCGGACACCTGGAAACACCATATATTTT.

CDR3 in DNA: TGTGCCAGCACTAGCGGGAACGAGCAGTACTTC. This gives the protein CASTSGNEQYF. The chain couples TRBV6-5 to TRBJ2-7; 9 bases match TRBD2. CDR3 size: 11 residues. With 7 bases clipped from V and 5 bases from J, the junction kept 0 bases outside the gene matches. Germline values: CDR1 MNHEY, CDR2 SVGAGI.

The chain links TRBV6-5 to TRBJ1-1; 7 bases map to TRBD1. With 8 bases clipped from V and 7 bases from J, the junction kept 7 bases outside the gene matches. The germline gives CDR1 MNHEY, CDR2 SVGAGI. CDR3 length: 12 residues. In nucleotides, the CDR3 is TGTGCCAGCCACCAGGGGGTCGTTGAAGCTTTCTTT. It is translated as CASHQGVVEAFF.

The chain uses TRBV7-6 and TRBJ2-2; no clear D. This CDR3 comprises 13 residues. Trimming cost V 3 bases and J 6 bases, with 8 bases left between them. Germline V gene data show CDR1 as SGHVS and CDR2 as FNYEAQ. The CDR3 protein is CASSLPGSGELFF. CDR3 bases: TGTGCCAGCAGCTTGCCGGGTTCCGGGGAGCTGTTTTTT.

The gene calls are TRBV28 and TRBJ2-1, with TRBD1 matching over 10 bases. V dropped 6 bases and J dropped 6; count of bases not matched to a gene: 14. The CDR3 totals 17 residues. Germline V gene sequence: CDR1 MDHEN, CDR2 SYDVKM. CDR3 DNA: TGTGCCAGCAGCTTAATTAGACAGGGGGCGCAGGGCAATGAGCAGTTCTTC. Encoded protein: CASSLIRQGAQGNEQFF.

This clone has more than one count but fewer than ten. This sample also contains other DNA sequences that code for the same CDR3. V usage is TRBV11-2 and J usage is TRBJ2-1; D remains ambiguous. Trimming stripped 4 bases from V and 6 bases from J, with 7 bases between. The V gene's germline CDR1 is SGHAT and CDR2 FQNNGV. The CDR3 loop spans 12 amino acids. CDR3 protein: CASSSPLNEQFF. In DNA form, the CDR3 reads TGTGCCAGCAGCTCCCCCCTCAATGAGCAGTTCTTC.

The V gene is TRBV27, the J gene TRBJ2-2; weak D call: TRBD1 (6 bases). Germline CDR1 MNHEY, CDR2 SMNVEV (reference sequence). V was clipped by 9 bases and J by 1 base, with 9 bases between them. The CDR3 is 13 amino acids. The CDR3 region has the DNA TGTGCCAGTAAGGACAGGAACACCGGGGAGCTGTTTTTT. It translates to CASKDRNTGELFF.

This chain connects TRBV7-2 to TRBJ2-5; D is unclear. Trimming cost V 1 base and J 2 bases, with 11 bases left between them. CDR3 length: 15 amino acids. Germline CDR1 SGHTA, CDR2 FQGNSA. The CDR3 DNA sequence: TGTGCCAGCAGCTTAGAGATCAGCAGGCAAGAGACCCAGTACTTC. Protein product: CASSLEISRQETQYF.

The chain combines TRBV19 with TRBJ2-3; 11 positions match TRBD1. Germline trimming cut 5 bases from V and 4 bases from J; bases unmatched to any gene: 5. The CDR3 length is 15 residues. The germline CDR1 and CDR2 sequences are LNHDA and SQIVND (reference sequence). The CDR3 nucleotides read TGTGCCAGTAGTTTGGGGGGACAGGGGGCAGATACGCAGTATTTT. It translates to CASSLGGQGADTQYF. Full variable domain (outside the CDR3, taken from reference TRBV19 and TRBJ2-3): DGGITQSPKYLFRKEGQNVTLSCEQNLNHDAMYWYRQDPGQGLRLIYYSQIVNDFQKGDIAEGYSVSREKKESFPLTVTSAQKNPTAFYLCASSLGGQGADTQYFGPGTRLTVL.

The chain employs TRBV11-3 and TRBJ1-3; no clear D. CDR3 length: 14 amino acids. Trimming took off 3 bases at V and 0 bases at J, with 6 bases between the two ends. Germline V CDR1 and CDR2: SGHNT, YENEEA. This CDR3 reads CASSFYDSGNTIYF. CDR3 DNA: TGTGCCAGCAGCTTCTACGACTCTGGAAACACCATATATTTT.

The J gene is TRBJ2-1, the V gene TRBV19; TRBD2 agrees at 11 bases. V dropped 1 base and J dropped 6; count of bases not matched to a gene: 8. Germline V gives CDR1 LNHDA, CDR2 SQIVND (reference sequence). This CDR3 has 17 amino acids. The CDR3 region has the DNA TGTGCCAGTAGTATAGTGGGATCGGGACTAGCGGCCAATGAGCAGTTCTTC. Amino acids: CASSIVGSGLAANEQFF.

The rearrangement joins TRBV3-1 (or the pseudogene TRBV3-2) to TRBJ2-1; 7 nucleotides align to TRBD1. J was trimmed by 3 bases and V by 9 bases; bases with no gene match: 11. Germline CDR1 is LGHDT and CDR2 is YNNKEL (reference sequence). CDR3 length: 15 amino acids. The CDR3: CARNSGDSFYNEQFF. The CDR3 nucleotides are TGTGCCAGAAACTCCGGGGACAGCTTCTACAATGAGCAGTTCTTC.

The V call is TRBV19, the J call TRBJ2-1, with D uncertain. The CDR3 is made up of 15 amino acids. CDR1 is LNHDA, CDR2 SQIVND, per germline (reference sequence). V was pared by 4 bases and J by 0 bases, with 10 bases between. The DNA of the CDR3 is TGTGCCAGTAGTACCTACCGTAGCTCCTACAATGAGCAGTTCTTC. This gives the protein CASSTYRSSYNEQFF.

CDR3 region: CASTGGFSYEQYF. CDR3 bases: TGTGCCAGCACCGGCGGGTTCTCCTACGAGCAGTACTTC. The rearrangement uses TRBV28 and TRBJ2-7, with D possibly matching TRBD2 (5 bases). Trimming shortened V by 7 bases and J by 0 bases, and 10 bases separated the two germline ends. Per germline, CDR1 MDHEN and CDR2 SYDVKM. This CDR3 has 13 residues.

This clone was picked up a small number of times. The genes are TRBV28 and TRBJ2-1, with D possibly being TRBD2 (5 bases). V was cut by 2 bases and J by 8 bases, with 16 bases left in between. This CDR3 has 15 amino acids. Germline CDR1 is MDHEN and CDR2 is SYDVKM. For the CDR3, the DNA is TGTGCCAGCAGTTTACGAGGGATGAGTTTGGATGAGCAGTTCTTC. This translates into CASSLRGMSLDEQFF.